A selection of T cell receptor beta chains follows, all from one sample in a study of blood T cell repertoires in COVID-19. Profiling relied on immunoSEQ multiplex PCR, and the TCRdb table lists in-frame clones only, not all of them. The table lists roughly 31,000 clones, 85% to 90% of them singletons. The sample was peripheral blood. The receptors were gathered from a man aged 55 to 70 with active COVID-19. The CDR3 runs from the conserved cysteine through the conserved F or W. Fields, in order: J gene, clone size, D gene, V gene, CDR3 DNA, CDR3 protein. D genes are given only for firm matches. Clone size is stated in some rows and not others, as once, few, many or a class when expanded.

J gene: TRBJ2-5; clone size: -; D gene: -; V gene: TRBV6-5; CDR3 DNA: TGTGCCAGCAGCAGGTCACAGGGGAGGATAGAGACCCAGTACTTC; CDR3 protein: CASSRSQGRIETQYF
J gene: TRBJ1-5; clone size: -; D gene: -; V gene: TRBV4-2; CDR3 DNA: TGTGCCAGCAGCCAAGTCCAGACAGGCGGACAGCCCCAGCATTTT; CDR3 protein: CASSQVQTGGQPQHF
J gene: TRBJ2-1; clone size: -; D gene: TRBD1; V gene: TRBV4-1; CDR3 DNA: TGCGCCAGCAGCCAAGGACAGGGTCGCTACAATGAGCAGTTCTTC; CDR3 protein: CASSQGQGRYNEQFF
J gene: TRBJ2-2; clone size: -; D gene: TRBD1; V gene: TRBV11-2; CDR3 DNA: TGTGCCAGCAGCTTCCGACAGGGGGCAGACACCGGGGAGCTGTTTTTT; CDR3 protein: CASSFRQGADTGELFF
J gene: TRBJ1-1; clone size: -; D gene: -; V gene: TRBV5-5; CDR3 DNA: TGTGCCAGCAGCTTGGAAGTGGGGGCTCACACTGAAGCTTTCTTT; CDR3 protein: CASSLEVGAHTEAFF
J gene: TRBJ2-7; clone size: -; D gene: TRBD1; V gene: TRBV27; CDR3 DNA: TGTGCCAGCAGACCGGGACAGGGCGGGGAGCAGTACTTC; CDR3 protein: CASRPGQGGEQYF
J gene: TRBJ2-6; clone size: -; D gene: -; V gene: TRBV7-9; CDR3 DNA: TGTGCCAGCACCCTGAGAGGGTCGGCTGGGGCCAACGTCCTGACTTTC; CDR3 protein: CASTLRGSAGANVLTF
J gene: TRBJ2-5; clone size: -; D gene: -; V gene: TRBV9; CDR3 DNA: TGTGCCAGCAGCGTAGCCCTAGGGAGGAATCAAGAGACCCAGTACTTC; CDR3 protein: CASSVALGRNQETQYF
J gene: TRBJ2-5; clone size: -; D gene: -; V gene: TRBV30; CDR3 DNA: TGTGCCTGGAGTGTAACAGGGACCGAGACCCAGTACTTC; CDR3 protein: CAWSVTGTETQYF
J gene: TRBJ2-7; clone size: -; D gene: TRBD1; V gene: TRBV7-2; CDR3 DNA: TGTGCCAGCAGCCTCGACAGGGGTGGCGGGTACGAGCAGTACTTC; CDR3 protein: CASSLDRGGGYEQYF
J gene: TRBJ1-6; clone size: -; D gene: -; V gene: TRBV3-1/TRBV3-2; CDR3 DNA: TGTGCCAGCAGCCCTCCACAGGGTCGCTCACCCCTCCACTTT; CDR3 protein: CASSPPQGRSPLHF
J gene: TRBJ2-2; clone size: -; D gene: -; V gene: TRBV6-4; CDR3 DNA: TGTGCCAGCAGTGAATTGGGGAGGACTATTGGCACCGGGGAGCTGTTTTTT; CDR3 protein: CASSELGRTIGTGELFF
J gene: TRBJ2-5; clone size: -; D gene: -; V gene: TRBV6-6; CDR3 DNA: TGTGCCAGCGCCCAGGGGACCCCACTGGGCCAGTACTTC; CDR3 protein: CASAQGTPLGQYF
J gene: TRBJ2-3; clone size: -; D gene: TRBD2; V gene: TRBV7-3; CDR3 DNA: TGTGCCAGCAGCACCCAGCGGGGGCCCACAGATACGCAGTATTTT; CDR3 protein: CASSTQRGPTDTQYF
J gene: TRBJ2-1; clone size: -; D gene: TRBD1; V gene: TRBV19; CDR3 DNA: TGTGCCAGTAGTATGGGACAGGGGCTGAACAATGAGCAGTTCTTC; CDR3 protein: CASSMGQGLNNEQFF
J gene: TRBJ2-5; clone size: once; D gene: -; V gene: TRBV3-1/TRBV3-2; CDR3 DNA: TGTGCCAGCAGCCAACGAGAGACCCAGTACTTC; CDR3 protein: CASSQRETQYF
J gene: TRBJ1-3; clone size: -; D gene: -; V gene: TRBV9; CDR3 DNA: TGTGCCAGCAGCGTCCTACAGGGCTCTGGAAACACCATATATTTT; CDR3 protein: CASSVLQGSGNTIYF
J gene: TRBJ2-1; clone size: -; D gene: -; V gene: TRBV5-4; CDR3 DNA: TGTGCCAGCAGCTTGGTGCGGGCCTACAATGAGCAGTTCTTC; CDR3 protein: CASSLVRAYNEQFF
J gene: TRBJ2-2; clone size: -; D gene: -; V gene: TRBV11-3; CDR3 DNA: TGTGCCAGCAGTCTAAAAGGGGAGCTGTTTTTT; CDR3 protein: CASSLKGELFF
J gene: TRBJ1-1; clone size: -; D gene: -; V gene: TRBV18; CDR3 DNA: TGTGCCAGCTCAACGGGGAGAGTGCCGGGGAACACTGAAGCTTTCTTT; CDR3 protein: CASSTGRVPGNTEAFF
J gene: TRBJ2-7; clone size: -; D gene: TRBD1; V gene: TRBV7-9; CDR3 DNA: TGTGCCAGCAGCGCCCGGACAGGGGGGTACGAGCAGTACTTC; CDR3 protein: CASSARTGGYEQYF
J gene: TRBJ1-4; clone size: -; D gene: TRBD1; V gene: TRBV2; CDR3 DNA: TGTGCCAGCCACAGGGGGCCTGAAAAACTGTTTTTT; CDR3 protein: CASHRGPEKLFF
J gene: TRBJ1-5; clone size: -; D gene: TRBD1; V gene: TRBV10-1; CDR3 DNA: TGCGCCAGCAGCCGTGACAGGGGGGGTTTTGTGCCCCAGCATTTT; CDR3 protein: CASSRDRGGFVPQHF
J gene: TRBJ2-5; clone size: -; D gene: TRBD2; V gene: TRBV18; CDR3 DNA: TGTGCCACCCGGGAGGGTCTCACAGAGACCCAGTACTTC; CDR3 protein: CATREGLTETQYF
J gene: TRBJ2-5; clone size: -; D gene: TRBD1; V gene: TRBV18; CDR3 DNA: TGTGCCAGCTCACTCAAAACAGGGGGCTTCGGGGAGACCCAGTACTTC; CDR3 protein: CASSLKTGGFGETQYF
J gene: TRBJ2-5; clone size: -; D gene: -; V gene: TRBV7-2; CDR3 DNA: TGTGCCAGCAGCACCAGGACTCGCGGGGAGACCCAGTACTTC; CDR3 protein: CASSTRTRGETQYF
J gene: TRBJ2-1; clone size: once; D gene: -; V gene: TRBV29-1; CDR3 DNA: TGCAGCGTTGAAGGCGAGTCCTACAATGAGCAGTTCTTC; CDR3 protein: CSVEGESYNEQFF
J gene: TRBJ2-1; clone size: -; D gene: TRBD2; V gene: TRBV7-9; CDR3 DNA: TGTGCCAGCAGCTTCTCTAGCGGGGGTTGGTACAATGAGCAGTTCTTC; CDR3 protein: CASSFSSGGWYNEQFF
J gene: TRBJ2-7; clone size: -; D gene: -; V gene: TRBV28; CDR3 DNA: TGTGCCAGCAAAAACGTGGGGGCCCAATTTCCCTACGAGCAGTACTTC; CDR3 protein: CASKNVGAQFPYEQYF
J gene: TRBJ1-1; clone size: -; D gene: -; V gene: TRBV20-1; CDR3 DNA: TGCAGTGCTAGAGGGACTGAGTTT; CDR3 protein: CSARGTEF
J gene: TRBJ2-7; clone size: -; D gene: TRBD1; V gene: TRBV4-1; CDR3 DNA: TGCGCCAGCAGCCAAGATGATGTATGGGACAGGGTGTACGAGCAGTACTTC; CDR3 protein: CASSQDDVWDRVYEQYF
J gene: TRBJ2-3; clone size: -; D gene: TRBD1; V gene: TRBV19; CDR3 DNA: TGTGCCAGTAGTGCGGGACAGGGAACAGATACGCAGTATTTT; CDR3 protein: CASSAGQGTDTQYF
J gene: TRBJ2-3; clone size: -; D gene: -; V gene: TRBV28; CDR3 DNA: TGTGCCAGCAGTTACCGGTGGAGGGTCACAGATACGCAGTATTTT; CDR3 protein: CASSYRWRVTDTQYF
J gene: TRBJ2-5; clone size: -; D gene: TRBD2; V gene: TRBV19; CDR3 DNA: TGTGCCAGTAGTATAGGACTAGCGGAAGAGACCCAGTACTTC; CDR3 protein: CASSIGLAEETQYF
J gene: TRBJ1-1; clone size: -; D gene: -; V gene: TRBV3-1/TRBV3-2; CDR3 DNA: TGTGCCAGCAGCATGGGCAGGTCGAACACTGAAGCTTTCTTT; CDR3 protein: CASSMGRSNTEAFF
J gene: TRBJ2-3; clone size: -; D gene: TRBD2; V gene: TRBV6-4; CDR3 DNA: TGTGCCAGCAGTGGGACTAGCGGGGGCACAGATACGCAGTATTTT; CDR3 protein: CASSGTSGGTDTQYF
J gene: TRBJ1-2; clone size: few; D gene: TRBD1; V gene: TRBV19; CDR3 DNA: TGTGCCAGTAGTAGAGATTATGGGGGGACAGGTGGTGGCTACACCTTC; CDR3 protein: CASSRDYGGTGGGYTF
J gene: TRBJ2-3; clone size: -; D gene: TRBD1; V gene: TRBV13; CDR3 DNA: TGTGCCAGCAGCTTAGGGGCAGGGGGCGCAGATACGCAGTATTTT; CDR3 protein: CASSLGAGGADTQYF
J gene: TRBJ2-5; clone size: once; D gene: TRBD1; V gene: TRBV6-6; CDR3 DNA: TGTGCCAGCAGACCCCGGGACAGGGTCCAAGAGACCCAGTACTTC; CDR3 protein: CASRPRDRVQETQYF
J gene: TRBJ1-1; clone size: -; D gene: -; V gene: TRBV4-1; CDR3 DNA: TGCGCCAGCAGCACTGACAGGTCCCCAACTGAAGCTTTCTTT; CDR3 protein: CASSTDRSPTEAFF
J gene: TRBJ2-7; clone size: -; D gene: TRBD1; V gene: TRBV27; CDR3 DNA: TGTGCCAGCAGTCCACGGACAGGAGACGAGCAGTACTTC; CDR3 protein: CASSPRTGDEQYF
J gene: TRBJ1-1; clone size: few; D gene: -; V gene: TRBV27; CDR3 DNA: TGTGCCAGCAGTTTTCCCTTAACTGAAGCTTTCTTT; CDR3 protein: CASSFPLTEAFF
J gene: TRBJ1-2; clone size: -; D gene: -; V gene: TRBV7-9; CDR3 DNA: TGTGCCAGCAGCCAATCAGACAGGTCACGGGGCTACACCTTC; CDR3 protein: CASSQSDRSRGYTF
J gene: TRBJ1-4; clone size: -; D gene: TRBD1; V gene: TRBV10-3; CDR3 DNA: TGTGCCATCAGCGGGACAGACCTAGGGGAACTGTTTTTT; CDR3 protein: CAISGTDLGELFF
J gene: TRBJ1-1; clone size: -; D gene: -; V gene: TRBV18; CDR3 DNA: TGTGCCAGCGGAGGACAGAAGAACACTGAAGCTTTCTTT; CDR3 protein: CASGGQKNTEAFF
J gene: TRBJ2-7; clone size: -; D gene: -; V gene: TRBV6-5; CDR3 DNA: TGTGCCAGCAGTTACTCGAGGCAGCGGGTCTTAGGCGAGCAGTACTTC; CDR3 protein: CASSYSRQRVLGEQYF
J gene: TRBJ2-7; clone size: -; D gene: TRBD1; V gene: TRBV7-9; CDR3 DNA: TGTGCCAGCAGCCTAGGACAGGGCTATCACTACGAGCAGTACTTC; CDR3 protein: CASSLGQGYHYEQYF
J gene: TRBJ2-5; clone size: -; D gene: TRBD2; V gene: TRBV2; CDR3 DNA: TGTGCCAGCAGTGAAGGGGTTCTAGCGGGGGAAGAGACCCAGTACTTC; CDR3 protein: CASSEGVLAGEETQYF
J gene: TRBJ2-7; clone size: -; D gene: -; V gene: TRBV10-3; CDR3 DNA: TGTGCCATCAGCCTACAGGGCCACGAGCAGTACTTC; CDR3 protein: CAISLQGHEQYF
J gene: TRBJ1-1; clone size: -; D gene: -; V gene: TRBV7-2; CDR3 DNA: TGTGCCAGCAGCCCGGGTCCTGAAGCTTTCTTT; CDR3 protein: CASSPGPEAFF
J gene: TRBJ2-1; clone size: -; D gene: -; V gene: TRBV7-9; CDR3 DNA: TGTGCCAGCAGCAAAACTAGGAATGAGCAGTTCTTC; CDR3 protein: CASSKTRNEQFF